These T cell receptor beta chains were read from a single sample in a study of CD8 T cells in ankylosing spondylitis. A single record per CDR3 protein comes from TCRdb applying MiXCR to the 5' RACE reads. This table has about 540,000 distinct CDR3 sequences, about 13% appearing once. Sequencing was performed on blood, either unsorted or a sorted T cell fraction (not recorded which). All receptors come from a male donor with ankylosing spondylitis. Both conserved end residues are trimmed from each CDR3. Each record gives: J gene, V gene, CDR3 protein.

>TRBJ1-1|TRBV5-1
ASSLVPSPDTEAF
>TRBJ2-1|TRBV4-2
ASTQVERNNEQF
>TRBJ1-1|TRBV5-1
ASSFRPPSGGEAF
>TRBJ2-5|TRBV7-2
ASSSGVLWEQETQY
>TRBJ2-3|TRBV10-2
ASTESSSTDTQY
>TRBJ2-1|TRBV29-1
SVGNYNEQF
>TRBJ2-3|TRBV24-1
ATSPLGGPGTDTQY
>TRBJ2-1|TRBV20-1
SARRGLRDEQF
>TRBJ2-2|TRBV11-2
ASSSRRGQGQQLF
>TRBJ2-1|TRBV24-1
ATSDPGRNSYNEQF
>TRBJ2-3|TRBV20-1
SASLVNTDTQY
>TRBJ2-7|TRBV25-1
ASRTDRSYEQY
>TRBJ2-1|TRBV9
ASSVGGGPYNEQF
>TRBJ1-2|TRBV10-3
AISESTGSRGIYGYT
>TRBJ2-1|TRBV7-9
ASSSGDRVDEQF
>TRBJ2-5|TRBV10-3
AISEYKTTGQETQY
>TRBJ1-2|TRBV29-1
SVCRTGEYGYT
>TRBJ1-2|TRBV20-1
SARVGGNYGYT
>TRBJ2-2|TRBV11-2
ASKLSTPGTSTGELF
>TRBJ2-1|TRBV7-2
ASSVGTSGNEQF
>TRBJ2-1|TRBV27
ASSGLVHYEQF
>TRBJ2-3|TRBV10-3
AIRTSSDTQY
>TRBJ2-5|TRBV5-1
ASSFTNSQETQY
>TRBJ2-3|TRBV12-3/TRBV12-4
ASSLASLAGDVTQY
>TRBJ2-2|TRBV20-1
SARKGFGELF
>TRBJ2-5|TRBV20-1
SARDSRQETQY
>TRBJ1-4|TRBV7-8
ASSSRRHPGTANEKLF
>TRBJ1-2|TRBV6-1
ASKGPRYGYT
>TRBJ2-7|TRBV5-1
ASSSGQLYEQY
>TRBJ1-5|TRBV30
AWGTGGNQPQH
>TRBJ2-3|TRBV5-1
ASAALHSSTDTQY
>TRBJ1-2|TRBV5-1
ASSQTGGDHGYT
>TRBJ1-3|TRBV27
ASSDTGQGPGNTIY
>TRBJ1-1|TRBV27
ASSPRGDVNTEAF
>TRBJ2-3|TRBV9
ASSLEGATDTQY
>TRBJ1-4|TRBV20-1
SARGGGGEKLF
>TRBJ2-1|TRBV7-9
ASSWMTQF
>TRBJ2-1|TRBV5-1
ASSSSTGLAGLDEQF
>TRBJ1-4|TRBV5-1
ASSLEGSEKLF
>TRBJ2-1|TRBV12-3/TRBV12-4
ASSLGGTYNEQF
>TRBJ2-1|TRBV27
ASSVGVGTYNEQF
>TRBJ2-5|TRBV12-3/TRBV12-4
ASSLGAAKETQY
>TRBJ2-3|TRBV13
ASSFYGADTQY
>TRBJ2-5|TRBV6-1
ASSEPHGRANGQY
>TRBJ2-5|TRBV20-1
SARAATMGETQY
>TRBJ2-7|TRBV19
ASSIGVSSYEQY
>TRBJ2-1|TRBV12-3/TRBV12-4
ASSLISERGNNEQF
>TRBJ2-1|TRBV6-1
ASRLDLYNEQF
>TRBJ1-3|TRBV12-3/TRBV12-4
ASSLADRVGNTIY
>TRBJ2-7|TRBV7-9
ASSFGQDEQY
>TRBJ2-7|TRBV13
ASSSSGGYEQY
>TRBJ2-7|TRBV5-1
ASSLEGQINYEQY
>TRBJ2-5|TRBV5-1
ASSLGALPETQY
>TRBJ1-4|TRBV5-1
ASSPGQRTNERLF
>TRBJ2-1|TRBV14
ASSRNTGAGDNEQF
>TRBJ1-1|TRBV29-1
SVEVRGQVNTEAF
>TRBJ1-6|TRBV20-1
SARDSSVGFSPLH
>TRBJ2-1|TRBV4-2
ASSHSGRGNEQF